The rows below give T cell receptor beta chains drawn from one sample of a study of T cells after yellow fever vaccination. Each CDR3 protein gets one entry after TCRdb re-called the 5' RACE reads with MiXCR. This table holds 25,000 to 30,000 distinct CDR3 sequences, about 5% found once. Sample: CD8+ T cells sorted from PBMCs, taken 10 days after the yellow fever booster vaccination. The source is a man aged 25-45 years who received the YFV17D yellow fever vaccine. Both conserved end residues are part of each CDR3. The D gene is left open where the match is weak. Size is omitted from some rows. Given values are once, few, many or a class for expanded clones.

DNA: TGTGCCAGTAGCTTGGGCGGGCTTAACTACAATGAGCAGTTCTTC
CDR3: CASSLGGLNYNEQFF
V: TRBV19
D: NA
J: TRBJ2-1
size: many
length: 15

DNA: TGTGCCAGCAGTCAAAGGGGATCTGGGGCCAACGTCCTGACTTTC
CDR3: CASSQRGSGANVLTF
V: TRBV6-2/TRBV6-3
D: NA
J: TRBJ2-6
size: many
length: 15

DNA: TGCAGCGTTCGGGGGGCGAGCTCCTACGAGCAGTACTTC
CDR3: CSVRGASSYEQYF
V: TRBV29-1
D: NA
J: TRBJ2-7
size: NA
length: 13

DNA: TGCAGTGCTGGAGATCGCATGGGAGGGCCTTCCGTTGAGCAGTTCTTC
CDR3: CSAGDRMGGPSVEQFF
V: TRBV20-1
D: TRBD2
J: TRBJ2-1
size: many
length: 16

DNA: TGTGCCAGTAGTATAGGGTCTAGCGGGCAGTACCAAGAGACCCAGTACTTC
CDR3: CASSIGSSGQYQETQYF
V: TRBV19
D: TRBD2
J: TRBJ2-5
size: few
length: 17

DNA: TGTGCCGCCTCCGAGGGGGACCCCGGGGAGCTGTTTTTT
CDR3: CAASEGDPGELFF
V: TRBV6-2/TRBV6-3
D: NA
J: TRBJ2-2
size: many
length: 13

DNA: TGTGCCAGCAGCTTAGTCTCTAGCGGGAGAGGGGATGAGCAGTTCTTC
CDR3: CASSLVSSGRGDEQFF
V: TRBV7-6
D: TRBD2
J: TRBJ2-1
size: NA
length: 16

DNA: TGTGCCAGCAGCGCGGGAAATTACAATGAGCAGTTCTTC
CDR3: CASSAGNYNEQFF
V: TRBV9
D: NA
J: TRBJ2-1
size: many
length: 13

DNA: TGTGCCAGCAGCTTGAGGTCAGGGGGCTTTGAGACCCAGTACTTC
CDR3: CASSLRSGGFETQYF
V: TRBV5-6
D: TRBD1
J: TRBJ2-5
size: many
length: 15

DNA: TGTGCCAGCCGCGGGGGGAATGAGCAGTTCTTC
CDR3: CASRGGNEQFF
V: TRBV28
D: TRBD2
J: TRBJ2-1
size: many
length: 11

DNA: TGCGCCAGCAGCCAGCCTCCTCAGAGGGAGTTCACAGATACGCAGTATTTT
CDR3: CASSQPPQREFTDTQYF
V: TRBV4-1
D: NA
J: TRBJ2-3
size: many
length: 17

DNA: TGTGCCAGCAGCCAACTAGACAGGGGCACCGGGGAGCTGTTTTTT
CDR3: CASSQLDRGTGELFF
V: TRBV4-2
D: TRBD1
J: TRBJ2-2
size: many
length: 15

DNA: TGTGCCAGCAGCGTAGGACTAGCGGGAGTGTTTGAGCAGTTCTTC
CDR3: CASSVGLAGVFEQFF
V: TRBV9
D: TRBD2
J: TRBJ2-1
size: many
length: 15

DNA: TGCAGCGTTGGGCCAGGACAAACCTACGAGCAGTACTTC
CDR3: CSVGPGQTYEQYF
V: TRBV29-1
D: NA
J: TRBJ2-7
size: many
length: 13

DNA: TGTGCCAGCAGTTCCCTGGGTGGGGTATGGGAGACCCAGTACTTC
CDR3: CASSSLGGVWETQYF
V: TRBV12-3/TRBV12-4
D: NA
J: TRBJ2-5
size: many
length: 15

DNA: TGTGCCACCAGCAGAGAATTGGGTGCTACCGGGGAGCTGTTTTTT
CDR3: CATSRELGATGELFF
V: TRBV15
D: NA
J: TRBJ2-2
size: many
length: 15